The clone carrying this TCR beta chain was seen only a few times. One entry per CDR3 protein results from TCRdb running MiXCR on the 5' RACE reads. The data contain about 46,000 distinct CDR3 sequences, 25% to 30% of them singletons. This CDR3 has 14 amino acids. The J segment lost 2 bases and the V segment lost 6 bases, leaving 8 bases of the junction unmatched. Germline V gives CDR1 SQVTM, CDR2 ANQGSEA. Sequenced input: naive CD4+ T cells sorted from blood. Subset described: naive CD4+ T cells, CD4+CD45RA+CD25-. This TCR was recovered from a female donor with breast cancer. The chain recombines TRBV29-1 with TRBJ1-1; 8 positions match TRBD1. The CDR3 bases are TGCAGCGTCGTTACTGACAGGGGAAACACTGAAGCTTTCTTT. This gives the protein CSVVTDRGNTEAFF.